Each of the 3 T cell receptor beta chains below was sequenced from the same sample in a study of tumour-infiltrating T cells in Burkitt lymphoma. TCRdb's copy holds only in-frame clones and misses some; the assay was immunoSEQ multiplex PCR. The sample lists under 8,000 clones, roughly 17% occurring once. The source material was tumor tissue. The receptors derive from a human donor with diffuse large B-cell lymphoma.

This clone was observed a few times. The chain joins TRBV4-2 to TRBJ2-7; TRBD2 is a possible D gene (5 bases). The CDR3 totals 14 residues. Deletions cut 0 bases from V and 7 bases from J, with 13 bases between. Germline assignment: CDR1 LGHNA and CDR2 YNFKEQ. The CDR3 region is CASSQDRTGNEQYF. Here the CDR3 DNA reads TGTGCCAGCAGCCAAGATAGGACGGGGAATGAGCAGTACTTC.

This clone was seen only a few times. This chain connects TRBV27 to TRBJ2-7, with 8 bases lining up with TRBD1. From germline, CDR1 is MNHEY and CDR2 SMNVEV (reference sequence). V shed 4 bases, J shed 0 bases, and the junction held 2 bases outside the gene matches. The CDR3 runs to 14 residues. As DNA, the CDR3 is TGTGCCAGCAGTTCAGGGGGCCTCTCCTACGAGCAGTACTTC. Its protein is CASSSGGLSYEQYF.

J is TRBJ2-2 and V is TRBV2; D is ambiguous. CDR1 is SNHLY and CDR2 is FYNNEI in the germline V gene. This CDR3 is built from 14 residues. V was clipped by 4 bases and J by 1 base, with 7 bases between them. In nucleotides, the CDR3 is TGTGCCAGCAGTGGGACCGTGAACACCGGGGAGCTGTTTTTT. Protein product: CASSGTVNTGELFF.